Below are 8 T cell receptor beta chains sequenced from a single sample in a study of cytomegalovirus exposure and HLA in healthy donors. Both 60 Vbeta primers and 13 Jbeta primers went into the PCR. Profiled with immunoSEQ multiplex PCR; TCRdb holds only in-frame clones, not every one. The data contain more than 90,000 clones, 78% of them singletons. Sample: PBMCs. The receptors shown here come from a woman aged 40 to 50 in good health and CMV-seronegative.

V is TRBV6-1 and J is TRBJ1-2; 9 bases align to TRBD1. The CDR3 has 13 amino acids. The V and J ends lost 2 bases and 7 bases, in that order; junction bases with no gene match: 2. Germline V gene lookup returns CDR1 MNHNS and CDR2 SASEGT. The DNA for the CDR3 is TGTGCCAGCAGTGAAAGGACAGGGGCTGGCTACACCTTC. Amino acids: CASSERTGAGYTF.

This clone has at least ten counts. This chain uses TRBV2 with TRBJ2-4; 12 bases fit TRBD2. Germline assignment: CDR1 SNHLY and CDR2 FYNNEI. Unmatched junction bases numbered 7, after V lost 8 bases and J lost 8 bases. The CDR3 has 14 amino acids. The CDR3 sequence is CASGLAGIGDIQYF. The CDR3 bases are TGTGCCAGCGGACTAGCGGGAATTGGGGACATTCAGTACTTC.

The chain couples TRBV5-6 to TRBJ1-6, with D maybe TRBD1 (6 bases). The CDR3 extends over 15 amino acids. Germline values: CDR1 SGHDT, CDR2 YYEEEE. V lost 3 bases to trimming and J lost 7 bases, with 14 bases between them. The DNA of the CDR3 is TGTGCCAGCAGCTGGGGTCGGGGGGCGAATTCACCCCTCCACTTT. Its translation: CASSWGRGANSPLHF. The variable domain in full, with the rest retrieved from reference TRBV5-6 and TRBJ1-6, is DAGVTQSPTHLIKTRGQQVTLRCSPKSGHDTVSWYQQALGQGPQFIFQYYEEEERQRGNFPDRFSGHQFPNYSSELNVNALLLGDSALYLCASSWGRGANSPLHFGNGTRLTVT.

The chain links TRBV5-5 to TRBJ1-1; tentatively, D is TRBD1 (5 bases). The CDR3 consists of 15 residues. Germline CDR1 reads SGHKS; CDR2 reads YYEKEE (reference sequence). The V end lost 0 bases, the J end lost 1 base, and 10 bases lay between the germline ends. Here the CDR3 reads CASSLVGVRNTEAFF. In DNA, the CDR3 is TGTGCCAGCAGCTTGGTAGGGGTTAGGAACACTGAAGCTTTCTTT. Supplemented by reference TRBV5-5 and TRBJ1-1, the full variable domain reads DAGVTQSPTHLIKTRGQQVTLRCSPISGHKSVSWYQQVLGQGPQFIFQYYEKEERGRGNFPDRFSARQFPNYSSELNVNALLLGDSALYLCASSLVGVRNTEAFFGQGTRLTVV.

V is TRBV15 and J is TRBJ2-3, with D unclear. V lost 1 base and J lost 0, with 2 bases in between. Germline V CDR1 and CDR2: LNHNV, YYDKDF (reference sequence). CDR3 size: 13 residues. CDR3 in amino acids: CATSRASTDTQYF. The CDR3 nucleotides are TGTGCCACCAGCAGAGCTAGCACAGATACGCAGTATTTT.

The chain is built from TRBV6-1 and TRBJ1-6; D is possibly TRBD1 (6 bases). Germline-derived CDR1 and CDR2 are MNHNS and SASEGT. V lost 2 bases, J lost 0 bases, and 11 bases lay in between. The CDR3 loop spans 17 amino acids. The CDR3 loop reads CASSEPTGSSYNSPLHF. CDR3 nucleotides: TGTGCCAGCAGTGAACCGACAGGAAGCTCCTATAATTCACCCCTCCACTTT.

The chain uses TRBV29-1 and TRBJ1-2; D possibly corresponds to TRBD1 (6 bases). The ends were cut back, 4 bases at V and 4 bases at J, with 10 bases in the middle. This CDR3 has 12 residues. Germline lookup yields CDR1 SQVTM and CDR2 ANQGSEA. CDR3 sequence: CSVGGRGYGYTF. The CDR3 nucleotides are TGCAGCGTTGGGGGCAGGGGCTATGGCTACACCTTC.

This rearrangement joins TRBV5-1 to TRBJ2-5; weak D call: TRBD1 (6 bases). The germline V and J ends were trimmed by 0 bases and 2 bases, with 14 bases remaining between them. Germline assignment: CDR1 SGHRS and CDR2 YFSETQ. The CDR3 is 16 residues long. The CDR3, as DNA: TGCGCCAGCAGCTTGGGGCTCTCCAGGGGACAAGAGACCCAGTACTTC. Translation gives CASSLGLSRGQETQYF.